This TCR beta chain was sequenced for a study of cytomegalovirus exposure and HLA in healthy donors. Notes on this clone: Its specificity is unknown.

PCR amplification relied on 60 Vbeta primers (plus 13 Jbeta primers). This table comes from immunoSEQ multiplex PCR, and its TCRdb copy is limited to in-frame clones, with some not included. The table includes tens of thousands of clones, around 85% detected once. The CDR3 has 13 amino acids. After removal of 3 bases from V and 7 bases from J, the junction contained 4 bases not matched to a gene. Germline values: CDR1 KGHSH, CDR2 LQKENI. Findings of the study overall: Later analysis associated a missense DCLRE1C variant with TCR beta V- and J-gene trimming. By a later analysis, the bulk of CMV-associated TCR beta chains appeared HLA-restricted. The authors listed around 150 TCR beta chains as cytomegalovirus-associated. Some highly shared sequence variants likely arose as a pipeline artifact.

Material for sequencing was PBMCs. V gene TRBV18 combines with J gene TRBJ1-2, with 8 bases lining up with TRBD1. The receptor was derived from a girl aged 2-15 years in good health and CMV-seropositive. In DNA, the CDR3 is TGTGCCAGCTCACCGCAGGGGGCACTTGGCTACACCTTC. Protein: CASSPQGALGYTF.